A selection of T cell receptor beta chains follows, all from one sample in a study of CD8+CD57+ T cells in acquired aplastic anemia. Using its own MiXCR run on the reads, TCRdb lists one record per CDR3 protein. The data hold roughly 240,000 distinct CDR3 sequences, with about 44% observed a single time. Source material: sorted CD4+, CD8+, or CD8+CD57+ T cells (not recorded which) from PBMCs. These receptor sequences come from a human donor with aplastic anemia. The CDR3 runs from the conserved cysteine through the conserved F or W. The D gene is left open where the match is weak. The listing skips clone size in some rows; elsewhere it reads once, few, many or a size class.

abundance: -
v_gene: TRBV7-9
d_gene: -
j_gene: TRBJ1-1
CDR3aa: CASSVDYMNTEAFF
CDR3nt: TGTGCCAGCAGCGTGGACTACATGAACACTGAAGCTTTCTTT

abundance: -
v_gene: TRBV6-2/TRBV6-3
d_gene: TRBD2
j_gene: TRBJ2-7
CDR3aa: CASSYSTSGIDEQYF
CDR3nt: TGTGCCAGCAGTTACTCGACTAGCGGGATTGACGAGCAGTACTTC

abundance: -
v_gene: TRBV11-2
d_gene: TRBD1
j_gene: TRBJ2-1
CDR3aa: CASSLGTGGNKQFF
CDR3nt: TGTGCCAGCAGCTTAGGGACAGGGGGCAACAAGCAGTTCTTC

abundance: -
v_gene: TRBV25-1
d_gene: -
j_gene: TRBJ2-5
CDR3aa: CAGGTAETQYF
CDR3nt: TGTGCCGGGGGGACGGCGGAGACCCAGTACTTC

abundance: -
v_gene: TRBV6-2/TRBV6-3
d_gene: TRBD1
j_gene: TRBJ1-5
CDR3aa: CASSYLGTGFNQPQHF
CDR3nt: TGTGCCAGCAGTTACTTGGGGACAGGATTCAATCAGCCCCAGCATTTT

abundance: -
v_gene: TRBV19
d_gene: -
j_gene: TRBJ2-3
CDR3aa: CASIGPEGGTDTQYF
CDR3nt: TGTGCCAGTATAGGGCCAGAGGGGGGCACAGATACGCAGTATTTT

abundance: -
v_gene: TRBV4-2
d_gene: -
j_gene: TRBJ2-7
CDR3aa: CASSPSGDREVYEQYF
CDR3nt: TGTGCCAGCTCACCAAGCGGTGACAGGGAGGTCTACGAGCAGTACTTC

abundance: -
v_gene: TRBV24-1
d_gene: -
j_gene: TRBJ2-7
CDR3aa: CATSDRVSYEQYF
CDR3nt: TGTGCCACCAGTGACAGGGTTTCCTACGAGCAGTACTTC

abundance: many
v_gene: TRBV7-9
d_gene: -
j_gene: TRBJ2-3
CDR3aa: CASSEATDTQYF
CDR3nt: TGTGCCAGCAGCGAGGCCACAGATACGCAGTATTTT

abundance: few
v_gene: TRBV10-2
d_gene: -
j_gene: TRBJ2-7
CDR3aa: CASSITDSYEQYF
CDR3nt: TGCGCCAGCAGTATCACAGACTCCTACGAGCAGTACTTC

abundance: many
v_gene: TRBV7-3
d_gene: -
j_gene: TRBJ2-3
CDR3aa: CASSPPPGDTQYF
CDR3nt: TGTGCCAGCAGCCCTCCTCCGGGAGATACGCAGTATTTT

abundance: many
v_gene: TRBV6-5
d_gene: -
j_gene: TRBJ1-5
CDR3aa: CASSLGPQHF
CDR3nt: TGTGCCAGCAGTCTTGGGCCCCAGCATTTT

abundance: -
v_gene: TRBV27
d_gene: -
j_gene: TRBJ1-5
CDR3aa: CASSSGEWGYSNQPQHF
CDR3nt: TGTGCCAGCAGTTCAGGGGAGTGGGGTTATAGCAATCAGCCCCAGCATTTT

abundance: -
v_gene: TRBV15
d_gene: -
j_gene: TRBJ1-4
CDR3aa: CATSRVGGKLLF
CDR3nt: TGTGCCACCAGCAGAGTGGGTGGAAAACTGCTTTTT

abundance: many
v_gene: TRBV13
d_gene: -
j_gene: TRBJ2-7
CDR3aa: CASSSRGSHHYEQYF
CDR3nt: TGTGCCAGCAGCTCCCGGGGCTCGCACCACTACGAGCAGTACTTC

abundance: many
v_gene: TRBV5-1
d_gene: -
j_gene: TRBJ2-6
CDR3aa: CASSLETGSGANVLTF
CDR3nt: TGCGCCAGCAGCTTGGAGACGGGCTCTGGGGCCAACGTCCTGACTTTC

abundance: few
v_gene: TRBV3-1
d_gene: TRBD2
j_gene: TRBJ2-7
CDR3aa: CASSAGTSGFWSYEQYF
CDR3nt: TGTGCCAGCAGCGCCGGGACTAGCGGATTTTGGAGCTACGAGCAGTACTTC

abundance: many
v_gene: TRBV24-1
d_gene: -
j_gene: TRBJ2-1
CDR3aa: CATSEPGTNNEQFF
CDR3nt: TGTGCCACCAGTGAGCCCGGGACCAACAATGAGCAGTTCTTC

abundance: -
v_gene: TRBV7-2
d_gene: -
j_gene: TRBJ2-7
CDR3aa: CASSLDGIQEQYF
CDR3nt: TGTGCCAGCAGCTTAGATGGGATACAAGAGCAGTACTTC

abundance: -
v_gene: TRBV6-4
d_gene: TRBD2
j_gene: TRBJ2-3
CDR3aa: CASSDLAGSTDTQYF
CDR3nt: TGTGCCAGCAGTGATCTAGCGGGTAGCACAGATACGCAGTATTTT

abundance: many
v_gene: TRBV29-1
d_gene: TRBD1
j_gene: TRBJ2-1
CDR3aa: CSVEDGTGFYNEQFF
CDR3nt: TGCAGCGTTGAAGATGGGACAGGGTTCTACAATGAGCAGTTCTTC

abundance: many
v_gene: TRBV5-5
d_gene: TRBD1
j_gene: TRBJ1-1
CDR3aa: CASSLRQGGGTEAFF
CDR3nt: TGTGCCAGCAGCCTTCGACAGGGGGGCGGAACTGAAGCTTTCTTT

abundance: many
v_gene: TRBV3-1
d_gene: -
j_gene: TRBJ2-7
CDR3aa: CASSQEKYEQYF
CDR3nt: TGTGCCAGCAGCCAAGAGAAGTACGAGCAGTACTTC

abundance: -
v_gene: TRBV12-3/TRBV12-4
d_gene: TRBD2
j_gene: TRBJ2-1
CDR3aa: CATLAGGHNEQFF
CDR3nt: TGTGCCACACTAGCGGGGGGCCACAATGAGCAGTTCTTC

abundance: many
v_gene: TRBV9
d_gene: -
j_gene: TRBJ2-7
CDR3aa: CASGSEQYF
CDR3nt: TGTGCCAGCGGGAGCGAGCAGTACTTC

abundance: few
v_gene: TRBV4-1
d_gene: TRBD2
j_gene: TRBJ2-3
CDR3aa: CASSHPRASGSTDTQYF
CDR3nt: TGCGCCAGCAGCCACCCCCGAGCTAGCGGGAGCACAGATACGCAGTATTTT

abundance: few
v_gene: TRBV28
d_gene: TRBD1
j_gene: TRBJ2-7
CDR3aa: CASSNDRGIDEQYF
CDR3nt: TGTGCCAGCAGCAACGACAGGGGTATCGACGAGCAGTACTTC

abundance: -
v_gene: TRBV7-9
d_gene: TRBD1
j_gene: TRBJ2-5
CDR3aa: CASSEEDRDETQYF
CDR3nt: TGTGCCAGCAGCGAAGAGGACAGGGACGAGACCCAGTACTTC

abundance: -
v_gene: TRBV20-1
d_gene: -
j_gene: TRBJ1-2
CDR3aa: CSASLQYNYGYTF
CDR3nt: TGCAGTGCTAGTTTACAGTACAACTATGGCTACACCTTC

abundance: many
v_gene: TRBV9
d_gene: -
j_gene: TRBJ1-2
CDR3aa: CASSADIQSPYGYTF
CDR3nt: TGTGCCAGCAGCGCGGACATCCAAAGCCCATATGGCTACACCTTC

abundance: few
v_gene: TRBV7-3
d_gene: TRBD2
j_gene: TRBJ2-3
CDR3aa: CASSAMGLEMPDTQYF
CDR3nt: TGTGCCAGCAGCGCGATGGGACTAGAGATGCCCGATACGCAGTATTTT

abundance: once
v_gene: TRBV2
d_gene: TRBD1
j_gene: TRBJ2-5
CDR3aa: CASSYDRGGETQYF
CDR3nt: TGTGCCAGCAGCTATGACAGGGGAGGAGAGACCCAGTACTTC

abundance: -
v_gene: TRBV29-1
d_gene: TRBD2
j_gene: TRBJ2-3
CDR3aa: CSVDRSGAFTDTQYF
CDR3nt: TGCAGCGTTGATCGTAGCGGGGCCTTCACAGATACGCAGTATTTT

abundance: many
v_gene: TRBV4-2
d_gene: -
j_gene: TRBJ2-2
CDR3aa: CASSQKSDTGELFF
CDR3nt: TGTGCCAGCAGCCAAAAGAGCGACACCGGGGAGCTGTTTTTT

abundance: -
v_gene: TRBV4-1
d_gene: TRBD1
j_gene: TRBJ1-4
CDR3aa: CASSPRDRANEKLFF
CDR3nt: TGCGCCAGCAGCCCGCGCGACAGGGCGAATGAAAAACTGTTTTTT

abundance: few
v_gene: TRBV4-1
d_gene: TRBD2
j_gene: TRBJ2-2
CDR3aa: CASSQSGERGDTGELFF
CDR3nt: TGCGCCAGCAGCCAATCCGGAGAGCGGGGGGATACCGGGGAGCTGTTTTTT

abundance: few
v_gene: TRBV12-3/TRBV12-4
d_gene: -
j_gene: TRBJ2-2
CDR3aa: CASSSGQGLTGELFF
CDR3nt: TGTGCCAGCAGTTCCGGTCAGGGTTTGACCGGGGAGCTGTTTTTT

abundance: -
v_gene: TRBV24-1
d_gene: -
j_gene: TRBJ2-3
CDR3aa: CATSDTGGERTDTRYF
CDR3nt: TGTGCCACCAGTGATACAGGAGGGGAGAGAACAGATACGCGGTATTTT

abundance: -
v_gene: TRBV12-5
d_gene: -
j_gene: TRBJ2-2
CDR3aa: CASGLGQGDTGELFF
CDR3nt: TGTGCTAGTGGTTTAGGGCAGGGTGACACCGGGGAGCTGTTTTTT

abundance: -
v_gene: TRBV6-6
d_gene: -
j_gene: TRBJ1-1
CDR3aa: CASSYPQGYTEAFF
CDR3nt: TGTGCCAGCAGTTACCCACAGGGTTACACTGAAGCTTTCTTT

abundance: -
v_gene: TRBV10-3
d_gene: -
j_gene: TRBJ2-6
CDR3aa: CAISESTGFGANVLTF
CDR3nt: TGTGCCATCAGTGAATCGACAGGTTTTGGGGCCAACGTCCTGACTTTC

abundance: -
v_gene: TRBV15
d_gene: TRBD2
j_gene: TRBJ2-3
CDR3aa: CATSREAGEGLAGDNEQYF
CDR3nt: TGTGCCACCAGCAGAGAGGCAGGAGAAGGACTAGCGGGGGACAATGAGCAGTATTTT

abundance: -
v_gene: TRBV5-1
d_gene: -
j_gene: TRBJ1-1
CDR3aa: CASSQDQNRASEAFF
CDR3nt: TGCGCCAGCAGCCAAGATCAGAACAGGGCTTCTGAAGCTTTCTTT

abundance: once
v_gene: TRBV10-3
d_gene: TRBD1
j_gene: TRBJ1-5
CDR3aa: CAISGGQRGQPQHF
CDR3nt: TGTGCCATCAGTGGGGGACAGAGGGGTCAGCCCCAGCATTTT

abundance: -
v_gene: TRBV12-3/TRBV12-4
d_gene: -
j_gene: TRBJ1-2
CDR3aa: CASSLAGSYYGYTF
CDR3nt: TGTGCCAGCAGTTTAGCCGGCTCCTATTATGGCTACACCTTC

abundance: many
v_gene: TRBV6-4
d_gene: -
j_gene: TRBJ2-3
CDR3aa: CASSDSAGESTDTQYF
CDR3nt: TGTGCCAGCAGTGACTCGGCAGGGGAGAGCACAGATACGCAGTATTTT

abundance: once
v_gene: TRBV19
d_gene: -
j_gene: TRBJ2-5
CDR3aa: CASSSQMGTQYF
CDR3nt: TGTGCCAGTAGTAGCCAGATGGGGACCCAGTACTTC

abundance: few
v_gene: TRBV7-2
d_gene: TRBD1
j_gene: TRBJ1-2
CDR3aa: CASSPRAGTGLIGYTF
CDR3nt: TGTGCCAGCAGCCCCCGAGCCGGGACAGGGCTGATCGGCTACACCTTC

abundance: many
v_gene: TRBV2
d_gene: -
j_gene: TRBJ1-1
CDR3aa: CASSGVGGANTEAFF
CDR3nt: TGTGCCAGCAGTGGGGTGGGGGGGGCGAACACTGAAGCTTTCTTT

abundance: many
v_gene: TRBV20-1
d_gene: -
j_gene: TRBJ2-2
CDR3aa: CSARVRGTITGELFF
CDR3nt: TGCAGTGCTAGAGTTCGGGGGACGATCACCGGGGAGCTGTTTTTT

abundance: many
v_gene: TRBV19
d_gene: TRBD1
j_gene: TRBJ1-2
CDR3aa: CASKETGNYGYTF
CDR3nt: TGTGCCAGTAAAGAGACAGGGAACTATGGCTACACCTTC